These T cell receptor beta chains were read from a single sample in a study of shared clonotypes between healthy human individuals. Sequencing was performed with immunoSEQ multiplex PCR; in TCRdb, only in-frame clones are kept and a portion is missing. The sample records 950,000 to 1,300,000 clones, roughly 80% being singletons. Source material: memory CD4+ T cells sorted from blood. These receptor sequences come from a man younger than 35 in good health. CDR3s include the opening cysteine and the closing phenylalanine or tryptophan. D genes are given only for firm matches. Clone size is shown for a subset of rows, as once, few, many or a class of expanded clone.

NA NA TRBJ2-3 TRBV5-4 CASSSVGGPITDTQYF TGTGCCAGCAGCTCAGTCGGGGGTCCCATCACAGATACGCAGTATTTT
NA TRBD1 TRBJ1-6 TRBV5-1 CASSFGDRDNSPLHF TGCGCCAGCAGCTTCGGGGACAGGGATAATTCACCCCTCCACTTT
NA NA TRBJ2-7 TRBV5-1 CASSSGNFPYEQYF TGCGCCAGCAGCTCCGGCAACTTTCCCTACGAGCAGTACTTC
once NA TRBJ2-7 TRBV6-6 CASSWGVAYEQYF TGTGCCAGCAGTTGGGGCGTAGCCTACGAGCAGTACTTC
NA NA TRBJ2-5 TRBV19 CASSIGTQETQYF TGTGCCAGTAGTATCGGGACACAAGAGACCCAGTACTTC
NA NA TRBJ1-6 TRBV4-1 CASSQAPTLVSYNSPLHF TGCGCCAGCAGCCAAGCTCCGACCCTCGTCTCCTATAATTCACCCCTCCACTTT
NA NA TRBJ1-4 TRBV10-3 CAISRATNEKLFF TGTGCCATCTCACGGGCAACTAATGAAAAACTGTTTTTT
NA TRBD1 TRBJ1-1 TRBV27 CASSTTGVGGTEAFF TGTGCCAGCAGCACGACAGGGGTAGGTGGCACTGAAGCTTTCTTT
NA NA TRBJ2-7 TRBV5-1 CASSDDFSYEQYF TGCGCCAGCAGCGACGACTTCTCCTACGAGCAGTACTTC
NA TRBD1 TRBJ2-7 TRBV5-4 CASSPDRGPYEQYF TGTGCCAGCAGCCCGGACAGGGGGCCTTACGAGCAGTACTTC
NA NA TRBJ2-3 TRBV5-1 CASSLDGLPAADTQYF TGCGCCAGCAGCTTGGACGGCCTCCCAGCGGCAGATACGCAGTATTTT
few TRBD1 TRBJ1-6 TRBV2 CASTRPGTGNSPLHF TGTGCCAGCACCCGACCAGGGACAGGGAATTCACCCCTCCACTTT
NA TRBD2 TRBJ2-1 TRBV6-1 CASSEEFVAGGTSGRTENEQFF TGTGCCAGCAGTGAAGAGTTCGTCGCAGGGGGCACTAGCGGGAGGACTGAGAATGAGCAGTTCTTC
NA NA TRBJ2-5 TRBV2 CASSEGRGAETQYF TGTGCCAGCAGTGAGGGCAGGGGGGCAGAGACCCAGTACTTC
few TRBD1 TRBJ1-5 TRBV2 CASQDRDHQPQHF TGTGCCAGCCAGGACAGGGATCATCAGCCCCAGCATTTT
few NA TRBJ1-2 TRBV6-1 CASSDDRLYGYTF TGTGCCAGCAGTGACGACAGGCTCTATGGCTACACCTTC
few NA TRBJ2-7 TRBV6-6 CASSPHIGTYEQYF TGTGCCAGCAGTCCTCATATCGGGACCTACGAGCAGTACTTC
NA NA TRBJ2-2 TRBV5-4 CASSLGGLANTGELFF TGTGCCAGCAGCTTAGGGGGTCTAGCAAACACCGGGGAGCTGTTTTTT
few TRBD1 TRBJ1-5 TRBV19 CASTDGQGGNQPQHF TGTGCCAGTACCGACGGACAGGGAGGCAATCAGCCCCAGCATTTT
NA NA TRBJ2-4 TRBV9 CASSVQPSRGAGNIQYF TGTGCCAGCAGCGTACAACCTAGCAGGGGGGCCGGGAACATTCAGTACTTC
once TRBD1 TRBJ2-7 TRBV6-4 CASSDYRGEQYF TGTGCCAGCAGTGATTACAGGGGCGAGCAGTACTTC
NA NA TRBJ1-4 TRBV5-4 CASSLDRVNEKLFF TGTGCCAGCAGCTTGGATCGGGTTAATGAAAAACTGTTTTTT
NA NA TRBJ1-5 TRBV6-1 CASSLLAGNQPQHF TGTGCCAGCAGCCTGCTAGCCGGCAATCAGCCCCAGCATTTT
NA NA TRBJ2-2 TRBV30 CASTLGAGTGELFF TGTGCCTCCACCCTCGGGGCCGGCACCGGGGAGCTGTTTTTT
NA TRBD1 TRBJ2-5 TRBV4-3 CASSQGQGGLPQYF TGCGCCAGCAGCCAGGGACAGGGTGGTCTGCCCCAGTACTTC
NA TRBD2 TRBJ2-3 TRBV10-3 CAISAASGAYTDTQYF TGTGCCATCAGTGCGGCTAGCGGGGCTTACACAGATACGCAGTATTTT
NA NA TRBJ2-5 TRBV7-3 CASSLTSAYQETQYF TGTGCCAGCAGCTTAACTAGCGCGTACCAAGAGACCCAGTACTTC
many NA TRBJ2-5 TRBV5-4 CASRVDPYQETQYF TGTGCCAGCAGGGTGGACCCCTATCAAGAGACCCAGTACTTC
NA NA TRBJ1-5 TRBV2 CASSPTGTENQPQHF TGTGCCAGCAGTCCTACCGGGACGGAGAATCAGCCCCAGCATTTT
NA NA TRBJ1-5 TRBV2 CASSLGGGWHF TGTGCCAGCAGTTTAGGAGGGGGTTGGCATTTT
NA NA TRBJ1-1 TRBV28 CASTLRVVTEAFF TGTGCCAGCACCCTCAGGGTGGTTACTGAAGCTTTCTTT
NA TRBD2 TRBJ2-3 TRBV10-3 CAIRREAVDTQYF TGTGCCATCAGGCGGGAGGCTGTAGATACGCAGTATTTT
NA NA TRBJ1-1 TRBV7-9 CASSSGGTEAFF TGTGCCAGCAGCTCTGGGGGCACTGAAGCTTTCTTT
once NA TRBJ1-4 TRBV19 CASTVGDEKLFF TGTGCCAGTACGGTGGGGGATGAAAAACTGTTTTTT
NA NA TRBJ2-7 TRBV7-2 CASRPYGGTYEQYF TGTGCCAGCAGGCCGTATGGGGGGACCTACGAGCAGTACTTC
NA NA TRBJ1-6 TRBV27 CASSLLTGKGVGSPLHF TGTGCCAGCAGTTTATTGACAGGAAAAGGGGTAGGTTCACCCCTCCACTTT
few NA TRBJ2-7 TRBV5-1 CASSLGAGVGSYEQYF TGCGCCAGCAGCTTGGGTGCAGGGGTGGGCTCCTACGAGCAGTACTTC
once TRBD1 TRBJ1-5 TRBV27 CASSKDRANQPQHF TGTGCCAGCAGTAAGGACAGGGCCAATCAGCCCCAGCATTTT
NA TRBD2 TRBJ2-7 TRBV28 CASSSPGSGSSYEQYF TGTGCCAGCAGTTCCCCGGGTAGCGGGAGCTCCTACGAGCAGTACTTC
NA TRBD1 TRBJ1-5 TRBV5-6 CASSSGGFNQPQHF TGTGCCAGCAGCTCAGGGGGTTTCAATCAGCCCCAGCATTTT
NA NA TRBJ1-6 TRBV21-1 CASSNGQDSPLHF TGTGCCAGCAGCAACGGGCAAGATTCACCCCTCCACTTT
once TRBD1 TRBJ1-6 TRBV4-1 CASRTTGDDSPLHF TGCGCCAGCAGGACGACAGGGGATGATTCACCCCTCCACTTT
NA NA TRBJ2-1 TRBV5-1 CASSSGRAGEQFF TGCGCCAGCAGCTCAGGACGTGCCGGTGAGCAGTTCTTC
once NA TRBJ1-2 TRBV10-3 CAISAGDYGYTF TGTGCCATCAGTGCAGGAGACTATGGCTACACCTTC
NA TRBD2 TRBJ2-7 TRBV29-1 CSVTAGTSGGDEQYF TGCAGCGTTACGGCCGGGACTAGCGGGGGAGACGAGCAGTACTTC
NA NA TRBJ2-5 TRBV4-2 CASRLARSLETQYF TGTGCCAGCAGACTAGCCCGCAGTTTAGAGACCCAGTACTTC
NA TRBD1 TRBJ2-5 TRBV6-5 CASSRDRGGQTQYF TGTGCCAGCAGTCGGGACAGGGGAGGCCAGACCCAGTACTTC
NA TRBD1 TRBJ2-7 TRBV30 CAWSQGTGGHYEQYF TGTGCCTGGAGTCAGGGGACAGGGGGCCACTACGAGCAGTACTTC
NA NA TRBJ1-6 TRBV30 CAWSGAGAFNSPLHF TGTGCCTGGAGTGGCGCGGGGGCTTTTAATTCACCCCTCCACTTT
few NA TRBJ1-1 TRBV11-2 CASSLSGNTEAFF TGTGCCAGCAGCTTATCCGGGAACACTGAAGCTTTCTTT